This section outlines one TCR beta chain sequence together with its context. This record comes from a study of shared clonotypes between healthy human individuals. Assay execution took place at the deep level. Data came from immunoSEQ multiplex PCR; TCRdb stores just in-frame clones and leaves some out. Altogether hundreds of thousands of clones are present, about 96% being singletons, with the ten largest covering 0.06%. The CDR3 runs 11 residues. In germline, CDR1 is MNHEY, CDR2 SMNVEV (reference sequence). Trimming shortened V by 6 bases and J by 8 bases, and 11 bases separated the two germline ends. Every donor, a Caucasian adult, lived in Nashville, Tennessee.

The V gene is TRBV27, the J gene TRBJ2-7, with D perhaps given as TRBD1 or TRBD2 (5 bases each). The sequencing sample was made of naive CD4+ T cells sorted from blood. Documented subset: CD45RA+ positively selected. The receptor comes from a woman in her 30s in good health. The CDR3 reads CASRGVGKQYF. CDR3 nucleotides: TGTGCCAGCAGGGGGGTGGGGAAGCAGTACTTC.